This TCR beta chain is drawn from a study of blood T cell repertoires in COVID-19. As for the study in general: Acute and convalescent COVID-19 specimens originated in the United States, Italy and Spain.

CDR3 size: 13 residues. V was pared by 3 bases and J by 10 bases, with 13 bases between. Authors' processing steps: Reference gene primer amplification yielded estimated nucleated cell counts. This table comes from immunoSEQ multiplex PCR, and its TCRdb copy is limited to in-frame clones, with some not included. V, J and clone size were drawn from that table, and D and trimming were deduced from the DNA. The sample shows fewer than 200,000 clones, around four fifths of them seen only once. Participants, about 18 to 90 years old, spanned about two dozen US areas. Clinical history reported by participants formed the basis on which cohorts were assigned.

Specimen: PBMCs or T cells enriched from blood (not recorded which). This clonotype was sampled from a woman in her forties or fifties who had recovered from COVID-19. The chain employs TRBV12-3 or TRBV12-4 and TRBJ2-4, with D possibly matching TRBD1 (7 bases). CDR3 nucleotide sequence: TGTGCCAGCAGTTTTGGCCAGGGGGGTATTCAGTACTTC. Translation: CASSFGQGGIQYF.